The clone carrying this TCR beta chain has a count of ten or more. Its target is not known. To make TCR beta libraries, researchers used iRepertoire HTBI primers and Arm-PCR of CDR3 regions. TCRdb ran MiXCR on the multiplex PCR reads and lists one entry per CDR3 protein. This repertoire shows 400,000 to 500,000 distinct CDR3 sequences, about 16% found once; its top ten account for 16%. These data are taken from a study of regulatory T cells in long-lasting Graves disease. Overall study results and limits: Favored gene segments in persistent disease were TRBV28, TRBJ1-2 and TRBJ2-5.

Germline loops: CDR1 KGHSH, CDR2 LQKENI. The germline V and J ends were trimmed by 6 bases and 1 base, with 12 bases remaining between them. The CDR3 contains 14 residues. Time point denoted: newly diagnosed GD, antithyroid drugs for less than 3 months. PBMCs provided the RNA from which the TCR library was made. This sample also belongs to another study, concerning T cells in Graves' hyperthyroidism and ophthalmopathy. That paper notes: TCR CDR3 regions were first amplified by RT-PCR with HTBI primers.

The chain has TRBV18 and TRBJ1-1; TRBD1 might be the D (5 bases). This receptor was obtained from a woman aged 30 to 39 with Graves disease. Sequenced material: peripheral blood mononuclear cells (PBMCs), taken at new diagnosis, from a patient treated with antithyroid drugs. The CDR3 bases are TGTGCCAGCTCTTCGGACGGACAGAACACTGAAGCTTTCTTT. Translating it yields CASSSDGQNTEAFF.